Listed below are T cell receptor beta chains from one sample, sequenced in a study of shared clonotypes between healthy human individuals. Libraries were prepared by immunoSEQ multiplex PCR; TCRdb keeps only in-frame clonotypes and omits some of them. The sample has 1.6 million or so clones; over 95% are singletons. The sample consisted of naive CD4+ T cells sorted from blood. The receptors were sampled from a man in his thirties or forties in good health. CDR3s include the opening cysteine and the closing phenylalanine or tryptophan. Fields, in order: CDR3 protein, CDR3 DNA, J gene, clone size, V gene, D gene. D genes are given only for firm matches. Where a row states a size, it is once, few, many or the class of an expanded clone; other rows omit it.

CDR3aa: CASGDRVYEQYF
CDR3nt: TGTGCCAGCGGGGACAGGGTGTACGAGCAGTACTTC
j_gene: TRBJ2-7
abundance: once
v_gene: TRBV7-9
d_gene: TRBD1

CDR3aa: CASSQDRGTSTDTQYF
CDR3nt: TGCGCCAGCAGCCAAGATAGGGGGACTAGCACAGATACGCAGTATTTT
j_gene: TRBJ2-3
abundance: -
v_gene: TRBV4-1
d_gene: -

CDR3aa: CASSLGVSVSTDTQYF
CDR3nt: TGTGCCAGCAGCTTAGGTGTGAGCGTCAGTACAGATACGCAGTATTTT
j_gene: TRBJ2-3
abundance: -
v_gene: TRBV7-3
d_gene: -

CDR3aa: CATSRDTTSGRYEQYF
CDR3nt: TGTGCCACCAGCAGAGATACGACTAGCGGGAGGTACGAGCAGTACTTC
j_gene: TRBJ2-7
abundance: -
v_gene: TRBV15
d_gene: TRBD2

CDR3aa: CASSLPGLPYEQYF
CDR3nt: TGTGCCAGCAGCTTGCCGGGACTCCCCTACGAGCAGTACTTC
j_gene: TRBJ2-7
abundance: -
v_gene: TRBV7-2
d_gene: -

CDR3aa: CAIRGRQGGDTGELFF
CDR3nt: TGTGCCATCAGGGGAAGGCAGGGCGGGGACACCGGGGAGCTGTTTTTT
j_gene: TRBJ2-2
abundance: -
v_gene: TRBV10-3
d_gene: -

CDR3aa: CASSNGQADTQYF
CDR3nt: TGTGCCAGCTCCAACGGACAGGCCGATACGCAGTATTTT
j_gene: TRBJ2-3
abundance: -
v_gene: TRBV18
d_gene: TRBD1

CDR3aa: CASSPPNRGHPTDTQYF
CDR3nt: TGTGCCAGCTCACCGCCGAACAGGGGTCATCCCACAGATACGCAGTATTTT
j_gene: TRBJ2-3
abundance: -
v_gene: TRBV18
d_gene: TRBD1

CDR3aa: CASSPRIQGLAGDTGELFF
CDR3nt: TGTGCCAGCAGCCCCCGGATTCAGGGACTAGCGGGAGACACCGGGGAGCTGTTTTTT
j_gene: TRBJ2-2
abundance: -
v_gene: TRBV7-9
d_gene: TRBD2

CDR3aa: CASSLGQYNEQFF
CDR3nt: TGCGCCAGCAGCTTGGGCCAGTACAATGAGCAGTTCTTC
j_gene: TRBJ2-1
abundance: -
v_gene: TRBV5-1
d_gene: -

CDR3aa: CASSSPRDGYTF
CDR3nt: TGTGCCAGCAGCTCCCCGAGAGATGGCTACACCTTC
j_gene: TRBJ1-2
abundance: once
v_gene: TRBV7-9
d_gene: -

CDR3aa: CASSQVEGGFYEQYF
CDR3nt: TGCGCCAGCAGCCAAGTGGAGGGTGGGTTTTACGAGCAGTACTTC
j_gene: TRBJ2-7
abundance: -
v_gene: TRBV4-3
d_gene: -

CDR3aa: CASSLSFVGNEQFF
CDR3nt: TGTGCCAGCAGCTTATCATTTGTAGGCAATGAGCAGTTCTTC
j_gene: TRBJ2-1
abundance: -
v_gene: TRBV7-9
d_gene: -

CDR3aa: CASSQLPPTGGRTDTQYF
CDR3nt: TGCGCCAGCAGCCAACTACCCCCGACAGGGGGCCGTACAGATACGCAGTATTTT
j_gene: TRBJ2-3
abundance: -
v_gene: TRBV4-3
d_gene: TRBD1

CDR3aa: CASSPRTSGRAYNEQFF
CDR3nt: TGTGCCAGCAGCCCACGGACTAGCGGGAGGGCCTACAATGAGCAGTTCTTC
j_gene: TRBJ2-1
abundance: -
v_gene: TRBV11-2
d_gene: TRBD2

CDR3aa: CASSLGTRTSGSREQFF
CDR3nt: TGTGCCAGCAGCTTAGGTACCCGGACTAGCGGGAGTAGAGAGCAGTTCTTC
j_gene: TRBJ2-1
abundance: -
v_gene: TRBV13
d_gene: TRBD2

CDR3aa: CASSLAPGRGEDGYTF
CDR3nt: TGTGCCAGCAGCTTAGCCCCGGGACGGGGGGAGGATGGCTACACCTTC
j_gene: TRBJ1-2
abundance: -
v_gene: TRBV7-2
d_gene: -

CDR3aa: CASSPNRDFYNEQFF
CDR3nt: TGTGCCAGCTCACCGAACCGGGACTTTTACAATGAGCAGTTCTTC
j_gene: TRBJ2-1
abundance: -
v_gene: TRBV18
d_gene: -

CDR3aa: CASSSGQGTANEKLFF
CDR3nt: TGTGCCAGCAGTTCCGGACAGGGAACGGCTAATGAAAAACTGTTTTTT
j_gene: TRBJ1-4
abundance: -
v_gene: TRBV6-6
d_gene: TRBD1

CDR3aa: CASSPVWTSNEQFF
CDR3nt: TGTGCCAGCAGCCCCGTATGGACTAGCAATGAGCAGTTCTTC
j_gene: TRBJ2-1
abundance: -
v_gene: TRBV13
d_gene: TRBD2

CDR3aa: CASSYSQRNYGYTF
CDR3nt: TGTGCCAGCAGTTACTCGCAGCGGAACTATGGCTACACCTTC
j_gene: TRBJ1-2
abundance: -
v_gene: TRBV6-6
d_gene: -

CDR3aa: CASSVRAGDSYNEQFF
CDR3nt: TGTGCCAGCAGCGTACGAGCGGGGGACTCCTACAATGAGCAGTTCTTC
j_gene: TRBJ2-1
abundance: -
v_gene: TRBV9
d_gene: TRBD2

CDR3aa: CASSVDPPSGRQNEQFF
CDR3nt: TGTGCCAGCAGCGTAGACCCCCCTAGCGGGCGCCAGAATGAGCAGTTCTTC
j_gene: TRBJ2-1
abundance: -
v_gene: TRBV9
d_gene: TRBD2

CDR3aa: CASRLDQLTYNEQFF
CDR3nt: TGTGCCAGCAGGCTTGATCAGCTGACATACAATGAGCAGTTCTTC
j_gene: TRBJ2-1
abundance: -
v_gene: TRBV5-4
d_gene: -

CDR3aa: CASSLGGVTQYF
CDR3nt: TGTGCCAGCAGTTTAGGAGGAGTCACGCAGTATTTT
j_gene: TRBJ2-3
abundance: -
v_gene: TRBV27
d_gene: -

CDR3aa: CASSPRPGSQETQYF
CDR3nt: TGTGCCAGCAGCCCCCGGCCAGGGAGTCAAGAGACCCAGTACTTC
j_gene: TRBJ2-5
abundance: -
v_gene: TRBV5-6
d_gene: -

CDR3aa: CASSPDRGLFQETQYF
CDR3nt: TGCGCCAGCAGCCCAGACAGGGGTTTATTCCAAGAGACCCAGTACTTC
j_gene: TRBJ2-5
abundance: -
v_gene: TRBV5-1
d_gene: TRBD1

CDR3aa: CSATRSSYNEQFF
CDR3nt: TGCAGCGCGACTCGAAGCTCCTACAATGAGCAGTTCTTC
j_gene: TRBJ2-1
abundance: -
v_gene: TRBV29-1
d_gene: -

CDR3aa: CASSEHSGGGDTQYF
CDR3nt: TGTGCCAGCAGTGAACACAGCGGGGGGGGAGATACGCAGTATTTT
j_gene: TRBJ2-3
abundance: -
v_gene: TRBV25-1
d_gene: TRBD2

CDR3aa: CASTIQGVAEAFF
CDR3nt: TGTGCCAGCACCATACAGGGGGTGGCTGAAGCTTTCTTT
j_gene: TRBJ1-1
abundance: -
v_gene: TRBV7-8
d_gene: TRBD1

CDR3aa: CASSLEAGVGEQYF
CDR3nt: TGTGCCAGCAGCTTAGAGGCGGGAGTAGGTGAGCAGTACTTC
j_gene: TRBJ2-7
abundance: -
v_gene: TRBV7-9
d_gene: TRBD2

CDR3aa: CASGGQRVGAFF
CDR3nt: TGTGCCAGCGGTGGACAAAGGGTAGGAGCTTTCTTT
j_gene: TRBJ1-1
abundance: -
v_gene: TRBV2
d_gene: -

CDR3aa: CASSPGGSGSYNEQFF
CDR3nt: TGTGCCAGCAGCCCAGGTGGGAGCGGGTCCTACAATGAGCAGTTCTTC
j_gene: TRBJ2-1
abundance: -
v_gene: TRBV5-4
d_gene: -

CDR3aa: CSVGTALGYTF
CDR3nt: TGCAGCGTTGGGACGGCGTTGGGCTACACCTTC
j_gene: TRBJ1-2
abundance: -
v_gene: TRBV29-1
d_gene: -

CDR3aa: CASSYAVGTGYGYTF
CDR3nt: TGTGCCAGCAGTTACGCCGTCGGGACAGGGTATGGCTACACCTTC
j_gene: TRBJ1-2
abundance: -
v_gene: TRBV6-5
d_gene: TRBD1

CDR3aa: CASSTKPGLADNEQFF
CDR3nt: TGTGCCAGCAGCACCAAACCGGGACTAGCGGACAATGAGCAGTTCTTC
j_gene: TRBJ2-1
abundance: -
v_gene: TRBV21-1
d_gene: -

CDR3aa: CASSLVPGGGGTEAFF
CDR3nt: TGTGCCAGCAGCTTAGTTCCAGGGGGGGGAGGCACTGAAGCTTTCTTT
j_gene: TRBJ1-1
abundance: -
v_gene: TRBV7-2
d_gene: TRBD1

CDR3aa: CASSQLGGTYEQYF
CDR3nt: TGTGCCAGCAGCCAGCTAGGTGGAACCTACGAGCAGTACTTC
j_gene: TRBJ2-7
abundance: -
v_gene: TRBV14
d_gene: -

CDR3aa: CASSYGTGAVDTQYF
CDR3nt: TGTGCCAGCAGTTACGGGACAGGGGCTGTGGATACGCAGTATTTT
j_gene: TRBJ2-3
abundance: -
v_gene: TRBV2
d_gene: TRBD1

CDR3aa: CAISKREDLYNEQFF
CDR3nt: TGTGCCATCAGTAAGCGGGAGGATCTCTACAATGAGCAGTTCTTC
j_gene: TRBJ2-1
abundance: -
v_gene: TRBV10-3
d_gene: TRBD2

CDR3aa: CASSISGTSHSGANVLTF
CDR3nt: TGTGCCAGCAGCATATCCGGGACGAGTCATTCTGGGGCCAACGTCCTGACTTTC
j_gene: TRBJ2-6
abundance: -
v_gene: TRBV9
d_gene: -

CDR3aa: CASSPLYGYTF
CDR3nt: TGTGCCAGCAGTCCCCTATATGGCTACACCTTC
j_gene: TRBJ1-2
abundance: -
v_gene: TRBV28
d_gene: -

CDR3aa: CASSLETGAYTEAFF
CDR3nt: TGTGCCAGCAGCTTGGAAACAGGGGCATACACTGAAGCTTTCTTT
j_gene: TRBJ1-1
abundance: once
v_gene: TRBV5-4
d_gene: TRBD1

CDR3aa: CASSPPAGGRGYTF
CDR3nt: TGTGCCAGCAGCCCACCGGCAGGGGGCCGTGGCTACACCTTC
j_gene: TRBJ1-2
abundance: once
v_gene: TRBV7-2
d_gene: TRBD1

CDR3aa: CASSRTRMNTGELFF
CDR3nt: TGTGCCAGCAGCCGCACTAGAATGAACACCGGGGAGCTGTTTTTT
j_gene: TRBJ2-2
abundance: -
v_gene: TRBV5-6
d_gene: -

CDR3aa: CASSEAKPPKETQYF
CDR3nt: TGTGCCAGCAGTGAAGCCAAGCCCCCTAAAGAGACCCAGTACTTC
j_gene: TRBJ2-5
abundance: -
v_gene: TRBV6-1
d_gene: -

CDR3aa: CASSARGTGIDEQFF
CDR3nt: TGTGCCAGCAGTGCGCGCGGGACAGGGATCGATGAGCAGTTCTTC
j_gene: TRBJ2-1
abundance: -
v_gene: TRBV6-1
d_gene: TRBD1

CDR3aa: CASSQPGLAREQYF
CDR3nt: TGCGCCAGCAGCCAACCGGGACTAGCGCGCGAGCAGTACTTC
j_gene: TRBJ2-7
abundance: -
v_gene: TRBV4-1
d_gene: TRBD2

CDR3aa: CASSPHQYNEQFF
CDR3nt: TGTGCCAGCAGTCCGCACCAGTACAATGAGCAGTTCTTC
j_gene: TRBJ2-1
abundance: -
v_gene: TRBV28
d_gene: -

CDR3aa: CASSLDSIQPQHF
CDR3nt: TGTGCCAGCAGCTTAGACAGTATCCAGCCCCAGCATTTT
j_gene: TRBJ1-5
abundance: -
v_gene: TRBV7-2
d_gene: -

CDR3aa: CASSLQSASGNTIYF
CDR3nt: TGTGCCAGCAGCTTACAGTCCGCCTCTGGAAACACCATATATTTT
j_gene: TRBJ1-3
abundance: -
v_gene: TRBV7-9
d_gene: -

CDR3aa: CASSLGTSGSIGELFF
CDR3nt: TGTGCCAGCAGCCTTGGGACTAGCGGGTCAATCGGGGAGCTGTTTTTT
j_gene: TRBJ2-2
abundance: -
v_gene: TRBV5-4
d_gene: TRBD2

CDR3aa: CAWSVGTGGYEQFF
CDR3nt: TGTGCCTGGAGTGTCGGGACAGGGGGATATGAGCAGTTCTTC
j_gene: TRBJ2-1
abundance: -
v_gene: TRBV30
d_gene: TRBD1

CDR3aa: CASSLGRLARPNNEQFF
CDR3nt: TGCGCCAGCAGCTTGGGTAGACTAGCCCGCCCAAACAATGAGCAGTTCTTC
j_gene: TRBJ2-1
abundance: -
v_gene: TRBV5-1
d_gene: TRBD2

CDR3aa: CASSLAPRGGATYEQYF
CDR3nt: TGTGCCAGCAGCTTAGCGCCCCGGGGAGGGGCAACCTACGAGCAGTACTTC
j_gene: TRBJ2-7
abundance: -
v_gene: TRBV7-9
d_gene: TRBD2

CDR3aa: CSVEGDRVRNEKLFF
CDR3nt: TGCAGCGTTGAAGGGGACAGGGTCCGTAATGAAAAACTGTTTTTT
j_gene: TRBJ1-4
abundance: -
v_gene: TRBV29-1
d_gene: TRBD1

CDR3aa: CASSLEGQGETQYF
CDR3nt: TGCGCCAGCAGCTTGGAGGGACAGGGAGAGACCCAGTACTTC
j_gene: TRBJ2-5
abundance: -
v_gene: TRBV5-1
d_gene: TRBD1

CDR3aa: CASSPFTSGMNEQFF
CDR3nt: TGTGCCAGCAGCCCGTTTACTAGCGGGATGAATGAGCAGTTCTTC
j_gene: TRBJ2-1
abundance: -
v_gene: TRBV7-2
d_gene: TRBD2

CDR3aa: CASSPGDLTGELFF
CDR3nt: TGCGCCAGCAGCCCGGGAGATTTAACCGGGGAGCTGTTTTTT
j_gene: TRBJ2-2
abundance: -
v_gene: TRBV5-1
d_gene: -